This T cell receptor beta chain is drawn from a study of T cell responses to AZD1222 COVID-19 vaccine. Profiled with immunoSEQ multiplex PCR; TCRdb holds only in-frame clones, not every one. The sample gives roughly 140,000 clones, around 88% of which show up once; 3% to 4% is in the top ten. Comment on this clone: Its target is not known.

From germline, CDR1 is SGHRS and CDR2 YFSETQ. J lost 5 bases, V lost 0 bases, and 4 bases had no gene match. CDR3 length: 14 amino acids. Study outcomes and limitations: Spike-specific TCR breadth and depth grew following two AZD1222 doses. Mostly white British, mostly female donors; authors suggested clonal diversity may be underestimated.

The sequences come from peripheral blood, collected on day 0 of MenACWY control vaccination. The clonotype was recovered from an adult in good health. This sequence joins TRBV5-1 and TRBJ2-5, with 7 bases lining up with TRBD2. The CDR3 nucleotides read TGCGCCAGCAGCTTGGGACTAGCTGGTGAGACCCAGTACTTC. Its translation is CASSLGLAGETQYF.